These T cell receptor beta chains were read from a single sample in a study of blood T cell repertoires in COVID-19. Some clones are missing from TCRdb's copy, which holds only in-frame ones; the method was immunoSEQ multiplex PCR. The sample lists about 35,000 clones; approximately 87% were seen once. The material sequenced was peripheral blood. These receptors were collected from a human donor in a cohort sampled during active COVID-19. CDR3s include the opening cysteine and the closing phenylalanine or tryptophan. The order of the fields is J gene, clone size, V gene, D gene, CDR3 protein, CDR3 DNA. D genes are given only for firm matches. Some rows mark clone size as missing; the rest say once, few, many or name a class of expanded clone.

>TRBJ2-5|-|TRBV7-9|TRBD2
CALQGAGGQGTQYF
TGTGCCCTTCAAGGAGCGGGGGGGCAGGGGACCCAGTACTTC
>TRBJ2-3|-|TRBV28|TRBD2
CASRSGGRADTQYF
TGTGCCAGCAGGAGCGGGGGGAGGGCAGATACGCAGTATTTT
>TRBJ2-7|few|TRBV28|TRBD2
CASSLAGGTTLISYEQYF
TGTGCCAGCAGTTTAGCGGGGGGGACCACCCTCATCTCCTACGAGCAGTACTTC
>TRBJ2-7|-|TRBV5-1|TRBD1
CASRNQTGNEQYF
TGCGCCAGCAGAAATCAGACAGGGAACGAGCAGTACTTC
>TRBJ1-5|-|TRBV9|TRBD1
CASSTKYNKQGAKQPQHF
TGTGCCAGCAGCACTAAATACAATAAACAGGGGGCTAAGCAGCCCCAGCATTTT
>TRBJ1-2|-|TRBV19|TRBD1
CASSTHSTGKYGGYTF
TGTGCCAGTAGTACCCACTCGACAGGGAAGTATGGTGGCTACACCTTC
>TRBJ2-3|-|TRBV5-1|-
CASSRGPQGATDTQYF
TGCGCCAGCAGCCGAGGACCCCAGGGCGCAACAGATACGCAGTATTTT
>TRBJ2-1|-|TRBV18|TRBD2
CASSPRTSGTNNEQFF
TGTGCCAGCTCACCCAGGACTAGCGGGACCAACAATGAGCAGTTCTTC
>TRBJ1-2|-|TRBV7-9|-
CASSPGQRYGYTF
TGTGCCAGCAGCCCCGGACAAAGATATGGCTACACCTTC
>TRBJ2-1|-|TRBV27|TRBD1
CASSGTGGGSSNEQFF
TGTGCCAGCAGTGGAACAGGGGGCGGAAGTTCCAATGAGCAGTTCTTC
>TRBJ1-1|-|TRBV5-1|-
CASSPRQTAGETEAFF
TGCGCCAGCAGCCCCCGACAGACGGCTGGTGAGACTGAAGCTTTCTTT
>TRBJ2-1|-|TRBV7-3|-
CASSLSPGANEQFF
TGTGCCAGCAGCTTAAGTCCAGGGGCCAATGAGCAGTTCTTC
>TRBJ1-6|-|TRBV6-7|-
CASSSLRGGGAYNSPLHF
TGTGCCAGCAGTTCCCTCAGGGGCGGGGGGGCCTATAATTCACCCCTCCACTTT
>TRBJ2-4|-|TRBV12-1|-
CASSLGSTGSAKNIQYF
TGTGCCAGCAGCTTGGGCTCGACGGGGTCAGCCAAAAACATTCAGTACTTC
>TRBJ1-5|-|TRBV7-9|-
CASSFWAPWGNQPQHF
TGTGCCAGCAGCTTTTGGGCCCCCTGGGGCAATCAGCCCCAGCATTTT
>TRBJ2-7|-|TRBV5-6|TRBD2
CASSLAGGRPSYEQYF
TGTGCCAGCAGCTTGGCCGGGGGGAGACCCTCCTACGAGCAGTACTTC
>TRBJ2-6|-|TRBV7-2|TRBD2
CAGPGLAVSGANVLTF
TGTGCCGGGCCGGGACTAGCTGTCTCTGGGGCCAACGTCCTGACTTTC
>TRBJ2-5|-|TRBV6-6|TRBD1
CASSYSVDRGWQTQYF
TGTGCCAGCAGTTACTCAGTGGACAGGGGGTGGCAGACCCAGTACTTC
>TRBJ2-7|-|TRBV12-3/TRBV12-4|TRBD1
CASTLGQGYEQYF
TGTGCCAGCACACTGGGACAGGGCTACGAGCAGTACTTC
>TRBJ1-5|-|TRBV19|TRBD1
CASSRDSGNQPQHF
TGTGCCAGTAGCCGGGACAGCGGCAATCAGCCCCAGCATTTT
>TRBJ2-7|-|TRBV12-3/TRBV12-4|TRBD1
CASSEGQAYEQYF
TGTGCCAGCAGCGAGGGACAGGCATACGAGCAGTACTTC
>TRBJ2-5|few|TRBV7-2|TRBD1
CASSADRGRWETQYF
TGTGCCAGCAGCGCTGACAGGGGGCGCTGGGAGACCCAGTACTTC
>TRBJ2-1|once|TRBV5-1|-
CASSLTAQIPYNEQFF
TGCGCCAGCAGCTTGACGGCACAGATTCCATACAATGAGCAGTTCTTC
>TRBJ1-1|few|TRBV7-2|-
CASSSQGRAAFF
TGTGCCAGCAGCTCCCAGGGGCGCGCGGCTTTCTTT
>TRBJ2-1|once|TRBV7-7|-
CASSPSDTYNEQFF
TGTGCCAGCAGCCCGTCGGACACTTACAATGAGCAGTTCTTC
>TRBJ2-7|-|TRBV5-1|TRBD1
CASSQGALDGEQYF
TGCGCCAGCAGCCAGGGGGCCCTTGATGGTGAGCAGTACTTC
>TRBJ2-6|-|TRBV28|TRBD1
CASRDRALSGANVLTF
TGTGCCAGCCGGGACAGGGCCCTCTCTGGGGCCAACGTCCTGACTTTC
>TRBJ2-2|-|TRBV7-2|-
CASRTPRRDTGELFF
TGTGCCAGCAGGACCCCACGGAGGGACACCGGGGAGCTGTTTTTT
>TRBJ2-4|once|TRBV7-9|-
CASSLGLTQYF
TGTGCCAGCAGCTTAGGACTGACTCAGTACTTC
>TRBJ1-4|-|TRBV7-2|TRBD1
CASSFRDRGQKLFF
TGTGCCAGCAGCTTCCGGGACAGGGGGCAAAAACTGTTTTTT
>TRBJ2-3|-|TRBV9|-
CASSVLGSTDTQYF
TGTGCCAGCAGCGTACTTGGCAGCACAGATACGCAGTATTTT
>TRBJ2-5|-|TRBV12-2|-
CASRLVPETETGTQYF
TGTGCAAGTCGCTTAGTACCTGAGACGGAGACCGGGACCCAGTACTTC
>TRBJ1-1|-|TRBV20-1|-
CSASDRPAFF
TGCAGTGCTAGTGACCGTCCTGCTTTCTTT
>TRBJ1-1|-|TRBV7-2|-
CASSLGGLNTEAFF
TGTGCCAGCAGCTTAGGTGGGCTGAACACTGAAGCTTTCTTT
>TRBJ2-6|-|TRBV7-2|-
CASSLGWAGANVLTF
TGTGCCAGCAGCTTAGGGTGGGCCGGGGCCAACGTCCTGACTTTC
>TRBJ2-5|once|TRBV6-6|-
CASSYSGNRGQETQYF
TGTGCCAGCAGTTACTCTGGGAATCGGGGCCAAGAGACCCAGTACTTC
>TRBJ2-2|-|TRBV5-4|TRBD1
CASSLQGAVTGELFF
TGTGCCAGCAGCTTACAGGGGGCGGTTACCGGGGAGCTGTTTTTT
>TRBJ2-2|-|TRBV15|TRBD1
CATSRGQAVGELFF
TGTGCCACCAGCAGGGGACAGGCGGTCGGGGAGCTGTTTTTT
>TRBJ2-7|-|TRBV27|TRBD1
CASRSWTGVEQYF
TGTGCCAGCAGATCCTGGACAGGGGTCGAGCAGTACTTC
>TRBJ1-6|-|TRBV4-2|-
CASSQEVRGLDNSPLHF
TGTGCCAGCAGCCAAGAGGTTAGGGGCCTAGATAATTCACCCCTCCACTTT
>TRBJ2-7|-|TRBV6-5|-
CASSDSRGVEQYF
TGTGCCAGCAGTGACTCCAGGGGGGTCGAGCAGTACTTC
>TRBJ2-3|-|TRBV25-1|-
CASTSAGGTDTQYF
TGTGCCAGCACATCCGCAGGGGGGACAGATACGCAGTATTTT
>TRBJ2-7|-|TRBV18|TRBD1
CASSPGTGEEKQYF
TGTGCCAGCTCACCAGGGACAGGGGAAGAGAAGCAGTACTTC
>TRBJ2-7|-|TRBV9|-
CASSGGAEWYYEQYF
TGTGCCAGCAGCGGAGGAGCGGAATGGTACTACGAGCAGTACTTC
>TRBJ1-1|once|TRBV6-4|-
CASRPGGRAEGTTEAFF
TGTGCCAGCCGGCCCGGGGGTAGGGCGGAGGGGACCACTGAAGCTTTCTTT
>TRBJ1-2|-|TRBV19|TRBD1
CATRGQGARGYTF
TGTGCCACTAGGGGACAGGGGGCACGGGGCTACACCTTC
>TRBJ2-1|few|TRBV9|TRBD2
CASSVVAGTYNEQFF
TGTGCCAGCAGCGTAGTAGCGGGGACCTACAATGAGCAGTTCTTC
>TRBJ2-4|-|TRBV28|TRBD2
CASSFGGAGAKNIQYF
TGTGCCAGCAGTTTCGGGGGGGCCGGGGCCAAAAACATTCAGTACTTC
>TRBJ1-2|-|TRBV2|-
CASSGAGGYTF
TGTGCCAGCAGTGGGGCGGGAGGCTACACCTTC
>TRBJ2-3|-|TRBV10-1|TRBD1
CASSGGQFSTDTQYF
TGCGCCAGCAGTGGGGGACAGTTTAGCACAGATACGCAGTATTTT
>TRBJ1-2|few|TRBV7-9|-
CASSPLEAYGYTF
TGTGCCAGCAGCCCCCTAGAGGCCTATGGCTACACCTTC
>TRBJ1-3|-|TRBV5-4|-
CASSPGGEAGNTIYF
TGTGCCAGCAGCCCGGGAGGCGAGGCTGGAAACACCATATATTTT
>TRBJ1-6|-|TRBV7-2|TRBD1
CASSGRDRGSYNSPLHF
TGTGCCAGCAGCGGCCGGGACAGGGGCTCCTATAATTCACCCCTCCACTTT
>TRBJ2-7|-|TRBV4-2|-
CASSEGVGGGPYEQYF
TGTGCCAGCAGCGAAGGAGTGGGGGGGGGCCCCTACGAGCAGTACTTC